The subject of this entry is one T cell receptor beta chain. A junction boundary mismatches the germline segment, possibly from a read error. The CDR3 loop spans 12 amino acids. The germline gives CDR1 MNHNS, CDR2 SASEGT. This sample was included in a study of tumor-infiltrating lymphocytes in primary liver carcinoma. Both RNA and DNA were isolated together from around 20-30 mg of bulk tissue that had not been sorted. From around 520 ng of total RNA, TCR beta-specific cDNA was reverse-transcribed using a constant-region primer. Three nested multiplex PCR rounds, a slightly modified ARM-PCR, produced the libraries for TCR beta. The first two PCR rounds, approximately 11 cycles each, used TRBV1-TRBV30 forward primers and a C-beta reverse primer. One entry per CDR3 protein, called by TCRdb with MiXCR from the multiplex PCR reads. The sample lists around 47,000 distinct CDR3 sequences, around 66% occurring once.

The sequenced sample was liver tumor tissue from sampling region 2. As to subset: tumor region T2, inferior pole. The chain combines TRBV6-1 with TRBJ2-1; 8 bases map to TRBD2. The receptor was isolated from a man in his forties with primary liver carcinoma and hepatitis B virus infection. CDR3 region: CVSTKAGDEQFF. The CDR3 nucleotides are TGTGTCAGCACTAAAGCGGGGGATGAGCAGTTCTTC.